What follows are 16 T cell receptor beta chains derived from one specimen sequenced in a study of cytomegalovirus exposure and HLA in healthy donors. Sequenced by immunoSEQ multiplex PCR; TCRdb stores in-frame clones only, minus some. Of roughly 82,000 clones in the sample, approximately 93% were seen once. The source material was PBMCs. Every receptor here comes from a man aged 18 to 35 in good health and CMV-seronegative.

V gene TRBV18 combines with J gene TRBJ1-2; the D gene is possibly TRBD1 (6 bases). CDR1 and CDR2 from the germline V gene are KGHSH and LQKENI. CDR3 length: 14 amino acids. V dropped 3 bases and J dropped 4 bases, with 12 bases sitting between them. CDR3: CASSPDRSAYGYTF. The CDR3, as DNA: TGTGCCAGCTCACCCGACAGGAGCGCCTATGGCTACACCTTC. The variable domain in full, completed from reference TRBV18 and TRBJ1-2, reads NAGVMQNPRHLVRRRGQEARLRCSPMKGHSHVYWYRQLPEEGLKFMVYLQKENIIDESGMPKERFSAEFPKEGPSILRIQQVVRGDSAAYFCASSPDRSAYGYTFGSGTRLTVV.

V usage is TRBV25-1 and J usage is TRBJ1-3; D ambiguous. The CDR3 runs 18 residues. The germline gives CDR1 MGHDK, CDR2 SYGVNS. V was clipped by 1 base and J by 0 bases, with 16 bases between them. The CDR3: CASSELGAWKSSGNTIYF. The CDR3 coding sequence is TGTGCCAGCAGTGAATTAGGAGCATGGAAGAGCTCTGGAAACACCATATATTTT.

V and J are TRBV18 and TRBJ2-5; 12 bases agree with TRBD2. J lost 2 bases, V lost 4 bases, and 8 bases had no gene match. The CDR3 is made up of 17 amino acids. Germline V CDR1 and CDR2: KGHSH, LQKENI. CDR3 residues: CASSLSTLAGGQETQYF. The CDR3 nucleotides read TGTGCCAGCTCACTTTCCACTCTAGCGGGAGGGCAAGAGACCCAGTACTTC.

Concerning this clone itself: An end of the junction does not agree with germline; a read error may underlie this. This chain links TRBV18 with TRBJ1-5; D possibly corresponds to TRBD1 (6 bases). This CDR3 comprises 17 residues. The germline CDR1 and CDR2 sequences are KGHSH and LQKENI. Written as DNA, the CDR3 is TGTGCCAGCTCCCCACCCCCAGGGGTGAGTGGCAATCAGCCCCAGCATTTT. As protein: CASSPPPGVSGNQPQHF. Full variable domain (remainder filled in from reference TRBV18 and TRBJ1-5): NAGVMQNPRHLVRRRGQEARLRCSPMKGHSHVYWYRQLPEEGLKFMVYLQKENIIDESGMPKERFSAEFPKEGPSILRIQQVVRGDSAAYFCASSPPPGVSGNQPQHFGDGTRLSIL.

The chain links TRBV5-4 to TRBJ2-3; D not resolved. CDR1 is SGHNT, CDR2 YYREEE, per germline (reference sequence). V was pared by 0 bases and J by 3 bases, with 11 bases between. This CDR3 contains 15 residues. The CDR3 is CASSLGLVLTDTQYF. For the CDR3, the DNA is TGTGCCAGCAGCTTGGGCCTAGTGTTGACAGATACGCAGTATTTT.

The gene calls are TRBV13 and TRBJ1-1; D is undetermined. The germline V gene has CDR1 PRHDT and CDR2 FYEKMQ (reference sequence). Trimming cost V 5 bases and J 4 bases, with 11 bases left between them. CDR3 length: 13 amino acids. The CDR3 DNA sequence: TGTGCCAGCAGCCTGGCATTTGGCACTGAAGCTTTCTTT. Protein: CASSLAFGTEAFF.

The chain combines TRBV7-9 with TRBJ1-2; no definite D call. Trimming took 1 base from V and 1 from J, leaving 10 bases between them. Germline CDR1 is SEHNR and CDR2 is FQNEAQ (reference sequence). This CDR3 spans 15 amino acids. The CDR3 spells CASSLDLTVNYGYTF. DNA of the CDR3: TGTGCCAGCAGCTTAGATCTCACAGTTAACTATGGCTACACCTTC.

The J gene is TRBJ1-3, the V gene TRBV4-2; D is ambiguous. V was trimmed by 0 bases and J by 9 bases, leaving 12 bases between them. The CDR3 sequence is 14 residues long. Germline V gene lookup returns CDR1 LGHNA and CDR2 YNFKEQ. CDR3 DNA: TGTGCCAGCAGCCAAGATTCCGGGAGTGGCACCATATATTTT. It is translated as CASSQDSGSGTIYF.

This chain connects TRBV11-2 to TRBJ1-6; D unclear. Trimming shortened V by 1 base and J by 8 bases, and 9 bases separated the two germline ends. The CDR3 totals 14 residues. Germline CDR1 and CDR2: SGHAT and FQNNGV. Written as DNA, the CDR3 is TGTGCCAGCAGCTTAGCGTTCCTTTATTCACCCCTCCACTTT. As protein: CASSLAFLYSPLHF. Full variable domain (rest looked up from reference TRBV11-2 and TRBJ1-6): EAGVAQSPRYKIIEKRQSVAFWCNPISGHATLYWYQQILGQGPKLLIQFQNNGVVDDSQLPKDRFSAERLKGVDSTLKIQPAKLEDSAVYLCASSLAFLYSPLHFGNGTRLTVT.

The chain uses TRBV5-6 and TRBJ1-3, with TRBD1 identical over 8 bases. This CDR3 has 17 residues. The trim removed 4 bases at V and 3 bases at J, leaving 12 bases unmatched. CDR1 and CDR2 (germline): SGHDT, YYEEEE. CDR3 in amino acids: CASSDWDRPGIGNTIYF. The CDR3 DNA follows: TGTGCCAGCAGCGACTGGGACAGGCCGGGGATTGGAAACACCATATATTTT.

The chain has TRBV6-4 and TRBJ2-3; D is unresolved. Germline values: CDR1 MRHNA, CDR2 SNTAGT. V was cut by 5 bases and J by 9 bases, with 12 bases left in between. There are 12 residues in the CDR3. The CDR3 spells CASSPDLRTQYF. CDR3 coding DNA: TGTGCCAGCAGTCCCGACCTGAGGACGCAGTATTTT.

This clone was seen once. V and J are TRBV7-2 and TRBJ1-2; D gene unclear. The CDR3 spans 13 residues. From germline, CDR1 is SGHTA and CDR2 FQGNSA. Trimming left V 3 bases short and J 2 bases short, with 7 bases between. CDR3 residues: CASSLRRNYGYTF. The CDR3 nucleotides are TGTGCCAGCAGCTTGAGGAGGAACTATGGCTACACCTTC.

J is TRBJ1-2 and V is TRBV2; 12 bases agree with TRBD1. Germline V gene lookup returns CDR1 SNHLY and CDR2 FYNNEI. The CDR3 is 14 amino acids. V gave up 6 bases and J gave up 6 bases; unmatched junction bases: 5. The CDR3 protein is CASSGTGGINGYTF. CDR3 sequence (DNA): TGTGCCAGCAGCGGGACAGGGGGCATTAATGGCTACACCTTC.

The CDR3, as DNA: TGCGCCAGCAGCTACACGGGGACATCCGGAAACACCATATATTTT. This codes for CASSYTGTSGNTIYF. V and J are TRBV5-1 and TRBJ1-3, with a tentative D call TRBD1 (6 bases). Germline V gene lookup returns CDR1 SGHRS and CDR2 YFSETQ. V lost 3 bases to trimming and J lost 4 bases, with 14 bases between them. The CDR3 length is 15 residues.

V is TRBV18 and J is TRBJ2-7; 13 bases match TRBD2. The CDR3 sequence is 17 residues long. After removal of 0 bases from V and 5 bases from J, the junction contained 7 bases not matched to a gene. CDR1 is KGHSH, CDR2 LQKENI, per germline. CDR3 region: CASSPPGLAGSFDEQYF. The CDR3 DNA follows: TGTGCCAGCTCACCACCGGGACTAGCGGGGTCGTTTGACGAGCAGTACTTC.

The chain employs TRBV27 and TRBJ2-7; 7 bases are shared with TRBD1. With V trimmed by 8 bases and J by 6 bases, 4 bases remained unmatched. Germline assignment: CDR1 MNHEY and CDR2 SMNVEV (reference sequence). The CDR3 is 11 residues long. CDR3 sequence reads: CASGRGREQYF. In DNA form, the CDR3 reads TGTGCCAGCGGTAGGGGGCGCGAGCAGTACTTC.